These T cell receptor beta chains were read from a single sample in a study of cytotoxic CD8 clonotypes in ibrutinib-treated CLL. TCRdb keeps only in-frame clones here, not all; method: immunoSEQ multiplex PCR. The sample records 15,000 or so clones, 64% being singletons. The starting material was PBMCs, obtained before ibrutinib treatment. The receptor source for this set is a human donor with chronic lymphocytic leukemia. CDR3s leave out the opening cysteine and the closing phenylalanine or tryptophan. The order of the fields is D gene, J gene, V gene, CDR3 protein. The D gene is left open where the match is weak.

TRBD1 | TRBJ1-4 | TRBV29-1 | SGRGQAAEKLF
. | TRBJ1-1 | TRBV11-2 | ASSHPQVTTNTEAF
. | TRBJ1-1 | TRBV19 | ASIRPMNTEAF
. | TRBJ2-1 | TRBV7-9 | ASSLGAPGEQF
TRBD1 | TRBJ1-2 | TRBV5-4 | ASSFRDRGVYT
. | TRBJ1-3 | TRBV5-1 | ASSPQAISGNTIY
. | TRBJ2-5 | TRBV10-1 | ASSGNTGPQETQY
. | TRBJ2-2 | TRBV10-1 | ASSELTRTGELF
. | TRBJ2-2 | TRBV5-4 | ASSSRQATTGELF
. | TRBJ1-6 | TRBV18 | ASSPRDHSTAYNSPLH
. | TRBJ1-2 | TRBV29-1 | SVGGNYGYT
. | TRBJ1-1 | TRBV2 | ASSRNTEAF
TRBD1 | TRBJ2-5 | TRBV10-1 | ASSESRAGGIETQY
TRBD2 | TRBJ2-7 | TRBV9 | ASSVAGGQNEQY
. | TRBJ1-1 | TRBV5-1 | ASSLAARDTEAF
TRBD1 | TRBJ1-5 | TRBV19 | ASQSGTGNYGNQPQH
. | TRBJ1-3 | TRBV2 | ASSERFSSSGNTIY
TRBD1 | TRBJ1-6 | TRBV18 | ASSRTGSNSPLH
TRBD1 | TRBJ1-2 | TRBV5-4 | ASSRTGTNYGYT
. | TRBJ1-1 | TRBV27 | ASSKGETEAF
. | TRBJ1-5 | TRBV7-9 | ASSPGDGSNQPQH
TRBD2 | TRBJ2-1 | TRBV6-1 | ASLASGSYNEQF
. | TRBJ2-1 | TRBV7-6 | ASSLDPPSSYNEQF
. | TRBJ2-3 | TRBV7-9 | ASSLLGRGFSDTQY
. | TRBJ2-1 | TRBV4-2 | ASSQASELDALNEQF
. | TRBJ2-3 | TRBV5-5 | ASSPTDTQY
TRBD1 | TRBJ2-6 | TRBV5-6 | ASSSTGRSGANVLT
. | TRBJ1-2 | TRBV5-1 | ASSLGEAAKYGYT
. | TRBJ2-3 | TRBV15 | ATSRDLWATDTQY
. | TRBJ2-6 | TRBV6-6 | ASSTPGSGANVLT
. | TRBJ1-6 | TRBV14 | ASSQEAGINNSPLH
. | TRBJ1-2 | TRBV4-1 | ASSQVGTALEYGYT
TRBD2 | TRBJ2-3 | TRBV29-1 | SVDGTSGGASDTQY
TRBD1 | TRBJ1-6 | TRBV30 | AWRRGTGISPLH
. | TRBJ2-6 | TRBV27 | ASSSDGSGANVLT
TRBD1 | TRBJ2-2 | TRBV9 | ASSMDRGTNTGELF
TRBD2 | TRBJ2-7 | TRBV6-6 | ASSWTSGSYEQY
. | TRBJ2-7 | TRBV14 | ASSTGYEQY
TRBD1 | TRBJ1-6 | TRBV30 | AWSRGQDNSPLH
. | TRBJ2-1 | TRBV5-6 | ASSLDLREQF
. | TRBJ1-1 | TRBV4-2 | ASSQDKANTEAF
TRBD2 | TRBJ2-3 | TRBV7-9 | ASSLPPGLAGGTDTQY
. | TRBJ2-3 | TRBV5-1 | ASSLGQVHQDTQY
. | TRBJ1-2 | TRBV5-1 | ASSLRPGSLDFYGYT
. | TRBJ1-5 | TRBV18 | ASSTGNSNQPQH
. | TRBJ1-1 | TRBV19 | ASSIIGTEAF
. | TRBJ2-7 | TRBV7-9 | ASSLTPGYEQY
TRBD1 | TRBJ2-7 | TRBV11-2 | ASSGDRQYEQY
. | TRBJ2-5 | TRBV5-4 | ASSLPTHRETQY
TRBD1 | TRBJ1-1 | TRBV11-2 | ASSPTGGTEAF
. | TRBJ1-3 | TRBV9 | ASSLDLYTGGNTIY
TRBD1 | TRBJ2-7 | TRBV18 | ASSLYITGDYEQY
. | TRBJ1-1 | TRBV5-4 | ASTTDSAMNTEAF
. | TRBJ2-7 | TRBV5-4 | ASSPRGQSYEQY
. | TRBJ1-2 | TRBV9 | ASSVGPGAGYGYT
. | TRBJ2-6 | TRBV10-2 | ASRTGRASGANVLT
. | TRBJ2-7 | TRBV5-1 | ASSLDTGSLREY
TRBD2 | TRBJ2-1 | TRBV5-6 | ASSSGGDEQF